A single T cell receptor (beta chain) is shown here with its context. The antigen remains undetermined. The missing conserved phenylalanine or tryptophan at the end of this CDR3 makes a read error likely. The sample comes from a study of T cells in Graves' hyperthyroidism and ophthalmopathy. Study-level findings and limits: Most clonotypes expanded in the thyroid (above 0.001) were also present in blood.

This CDR3 is 18 amino acids long. Per germline, CDR1 SGHTA and CDR2 FQGNSA. The junction had 15 bases not matched to a gene; V was cut back by 4 bases and J by 3 bases. Amplification yielded TCR beta CDR3 regions, with RNA transcripts as the source. The HTBI set primed first-round TCR CDR3 RT-PCR. MiXCR, run by TCRdb on the multiplex PCR reads, gives a single entry per CDR3 protein. The sample includes 500,000 or so distinct CDR3 sequences, over 15% of them seen just once. The study left out patients who had uncontrolled infection, other autoimmune disease, pregnancy or lactation. Diagnoses were made from clinical symptoms, serum measures (thyroxine and TRAb), thyroid ultrasound and orbital computed tomography.

V is TRBV7-2 and J is TRBJ2-1; 7 bases are a match to TRBD2. The clonotype comes from a woman under 30 with Graves' ophthalmopathy. Specimen: blood. CDR3 sequence reads: CASSSDGSGGKIYNEQFL. As DNA, the CDR3 is TGTGCCAGCAGCTCCGACGGTTCGGGGGGAAAGATCTACAATGAGCAGTTCCTC.